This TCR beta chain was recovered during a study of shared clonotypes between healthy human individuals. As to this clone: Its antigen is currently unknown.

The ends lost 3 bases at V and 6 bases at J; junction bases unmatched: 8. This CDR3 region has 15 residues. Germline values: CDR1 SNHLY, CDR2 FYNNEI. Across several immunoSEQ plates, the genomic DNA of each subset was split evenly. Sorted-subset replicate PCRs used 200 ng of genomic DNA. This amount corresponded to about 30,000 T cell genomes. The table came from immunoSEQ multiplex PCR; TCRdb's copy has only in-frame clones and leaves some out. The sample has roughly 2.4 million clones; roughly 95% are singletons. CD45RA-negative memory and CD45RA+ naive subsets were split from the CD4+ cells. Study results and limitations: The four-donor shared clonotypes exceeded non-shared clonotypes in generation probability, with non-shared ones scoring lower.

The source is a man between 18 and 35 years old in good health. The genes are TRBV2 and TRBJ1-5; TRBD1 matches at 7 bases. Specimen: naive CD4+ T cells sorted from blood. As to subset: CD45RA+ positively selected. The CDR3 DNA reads TGTGCCAGCAGTGAGATGCAAGGGGGCGGTCAGCCCCAGCATTTT. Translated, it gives CASSEMQGGGQPQHF.